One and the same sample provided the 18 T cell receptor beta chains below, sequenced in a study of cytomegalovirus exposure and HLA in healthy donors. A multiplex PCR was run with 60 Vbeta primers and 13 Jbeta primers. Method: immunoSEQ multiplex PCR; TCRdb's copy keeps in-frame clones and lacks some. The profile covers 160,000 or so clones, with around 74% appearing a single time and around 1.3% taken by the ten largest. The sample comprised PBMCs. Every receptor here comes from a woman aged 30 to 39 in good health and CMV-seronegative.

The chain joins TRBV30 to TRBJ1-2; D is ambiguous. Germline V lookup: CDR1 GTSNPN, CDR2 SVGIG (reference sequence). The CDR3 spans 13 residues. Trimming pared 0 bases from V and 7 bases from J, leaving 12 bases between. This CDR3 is CAWSVGEFAGYTF. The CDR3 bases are TGTGCCTGGAGTGTTGGGGAGTTTGCTGGCTACACCTTC.

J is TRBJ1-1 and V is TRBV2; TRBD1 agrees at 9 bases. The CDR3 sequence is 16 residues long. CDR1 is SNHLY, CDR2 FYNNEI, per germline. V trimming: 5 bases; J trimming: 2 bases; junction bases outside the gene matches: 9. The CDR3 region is CASSRTGDGLNTEAFF. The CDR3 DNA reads TGTGCCAGCAGTAGGACAGGGGACGGATTAAACACTGAAGCTTTCTTT.

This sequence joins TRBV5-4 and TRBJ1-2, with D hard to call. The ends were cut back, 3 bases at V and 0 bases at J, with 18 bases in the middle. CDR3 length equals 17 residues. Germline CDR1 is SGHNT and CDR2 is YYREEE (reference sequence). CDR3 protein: CASSSGGGPFANYGYTF. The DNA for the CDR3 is TGTGCCAGCAGCTCAGGAGGAGGTCCATTCGCTAACTATGGCTACACCTTC.

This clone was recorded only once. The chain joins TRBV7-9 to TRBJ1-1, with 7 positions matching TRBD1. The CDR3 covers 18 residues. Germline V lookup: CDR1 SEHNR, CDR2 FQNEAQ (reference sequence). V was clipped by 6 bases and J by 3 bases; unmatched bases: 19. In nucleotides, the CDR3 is TGTGCCAGCAGGCACAGGGGTAACGGTGAATTTGTGGACACTGAAGCTTTCTTT. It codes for CASRHRGNGEFVDTEAFF.

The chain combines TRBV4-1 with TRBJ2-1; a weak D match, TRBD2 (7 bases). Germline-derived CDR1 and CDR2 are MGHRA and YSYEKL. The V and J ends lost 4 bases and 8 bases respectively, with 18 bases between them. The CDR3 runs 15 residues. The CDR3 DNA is TGCGCCAGCAGCCCGGGGGCGGGGGAGTTCGATGAGCAGTTCTTC. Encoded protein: CASSPGAGEFDEQFF.

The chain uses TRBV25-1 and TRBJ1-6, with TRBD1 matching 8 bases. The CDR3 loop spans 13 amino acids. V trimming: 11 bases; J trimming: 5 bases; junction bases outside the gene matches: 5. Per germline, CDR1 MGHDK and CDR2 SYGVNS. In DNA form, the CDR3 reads TGTGCCGCGACAGGGGCGAATAATTCACCCCTCCACTTT. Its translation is CAATGANNSPLHF.

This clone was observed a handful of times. CDR3 region: CAWSRQGAVQPQHF. The CDR3 coding sequence is TGTGCCTGGAGTAGGCAGGGGGCTGTTCAGCCCCAGCATTTT. The rearrangement joins TRBV30 to TRBJ1-5; TRBD1 matches 8 bases. Germline V gene data show CDR1 as GTSNPN and CDR2 as SVGIG (reference sequence). The junction had 6 bases not matched to a gene; V was cut back by 2 bases and J by 6 bases. This CDR3 comprises 14 residues.

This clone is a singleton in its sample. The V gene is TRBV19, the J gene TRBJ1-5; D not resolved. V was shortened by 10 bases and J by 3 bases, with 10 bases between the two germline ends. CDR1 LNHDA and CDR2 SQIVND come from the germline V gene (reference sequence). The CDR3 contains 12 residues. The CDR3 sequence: CATAVVNQPQHF. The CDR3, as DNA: TGTGCCACCGCGGTTGTCAATCAGCCCCAGCATTTT.

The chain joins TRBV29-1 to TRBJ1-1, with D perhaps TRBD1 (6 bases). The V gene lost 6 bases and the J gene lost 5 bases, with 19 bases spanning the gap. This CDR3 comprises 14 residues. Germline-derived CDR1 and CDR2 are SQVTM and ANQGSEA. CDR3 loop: CSVLDLDSYTEAFF. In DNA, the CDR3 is TGCAGCGTATTAGACCTGGACAGCTATACTGAAGCTTTCTTT.

The CDR3 region has the DNA TGTGCCAGCGGACTGAACTCTGGAAACACCATATATTTT. It is translated as CASGLNSGNTIYF. The gene calls are TRBV2 and TRBJ1-3; D remains ambiguous. V gave up 8 bases and J gave up 0 bases, with 8 bases separating them. The CDR3 totals 13 residues. The germline V gene encodes CDR1 SNHLY and CDR2 FYNNEI.

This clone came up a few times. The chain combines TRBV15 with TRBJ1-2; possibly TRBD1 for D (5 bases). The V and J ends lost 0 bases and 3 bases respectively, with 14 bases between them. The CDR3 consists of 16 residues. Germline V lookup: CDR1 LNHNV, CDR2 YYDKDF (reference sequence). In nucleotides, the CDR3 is TGTGCCACCAGCAGAGATCCGACAGCCTGGGACTATGGCTACACCTTC. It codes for CATSRDPTAWDYGYTF.

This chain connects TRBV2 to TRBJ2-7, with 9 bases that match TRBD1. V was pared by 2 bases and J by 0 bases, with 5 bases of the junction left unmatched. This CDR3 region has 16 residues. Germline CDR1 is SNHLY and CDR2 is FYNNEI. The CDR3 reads CASSESETGGSYEQYF. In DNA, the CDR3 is TGTGCCAGCAGTGAATCCGAGACAGGGGGCTCCTACGAGCAGTACTTC.

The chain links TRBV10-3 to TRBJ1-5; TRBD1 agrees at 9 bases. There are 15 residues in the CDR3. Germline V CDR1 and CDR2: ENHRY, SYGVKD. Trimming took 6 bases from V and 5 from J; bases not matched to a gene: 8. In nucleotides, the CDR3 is TGTGCCATCAGCCCCGGGACAGGGTTGGATCAGCCCCAGCATTTT. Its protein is CAISPGTGLDQPQHF.

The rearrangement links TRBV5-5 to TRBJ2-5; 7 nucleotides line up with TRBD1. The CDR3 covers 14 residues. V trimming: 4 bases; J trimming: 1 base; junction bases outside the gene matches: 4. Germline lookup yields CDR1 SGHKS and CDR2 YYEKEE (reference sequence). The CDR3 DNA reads TGTGCCAGCAGCGTGGGACAGCTCCAAGAGACCCAGTACTTC. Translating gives CASSVGQLQETQYF.

The CDR3 DNA reads as TGTGCCAGCAGTGTAGTCCGGGACTATGGCTACACCTTC. Its translation: CASSVVRDYGYTF. This chain uses TRBV2 with TRBJ1-2; D gene uncertain. Trimming pared 4 bases from V and 3 bases from J, leaving 9 bases between. The germline V gene encodes CDR1 SNHLY and CDR2 FYNNEI. This CDR3 region has 13 residues.

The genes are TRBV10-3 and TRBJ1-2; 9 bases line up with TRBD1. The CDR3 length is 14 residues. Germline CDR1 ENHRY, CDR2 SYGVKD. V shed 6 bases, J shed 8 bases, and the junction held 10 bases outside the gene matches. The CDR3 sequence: CAISTGTGTGGYTF. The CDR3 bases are TGTGCCATCAGCACTGGGACAGGGACGGGAGGCTACACCTTC.

In nucleotides, the CDR3 is TGTGCCAGCAGTTTATTGTGGGGCCCATATAATTCACCCCTCCACTTT. Protein sequence: CASSLLWGPYNSPLHF. This chain connects TRBV27 to TRBJ1-6; D possibly corresponds to TRBD1 (5 bases). Trimming cost V 1 base and J 4 bases, with 11 bases left between them. Germline-derived CDR1 and CDR2 are MNHEY and SMNVEV (reference sequence). The CDR3 runs 16 residues.

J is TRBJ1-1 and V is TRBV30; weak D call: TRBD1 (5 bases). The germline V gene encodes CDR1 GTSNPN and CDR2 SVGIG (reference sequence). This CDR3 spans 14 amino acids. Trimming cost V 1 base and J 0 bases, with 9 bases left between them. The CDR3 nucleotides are TGTGCCTGGAGTGACCCAGGGATGAACACTGAAGCTTTCTTT. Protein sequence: CAWSDPGMNTEAFF. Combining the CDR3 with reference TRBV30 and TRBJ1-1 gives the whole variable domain SQTIHQWPATLVQPVGSPLSLECTVEGTSNPNLYWYRQAAGRGLQLLFYSVGIGQISSEVPQNLSASRPQDRQFILSSKKLLLSDSGFYLCAWSDPGMNTEAFFGQGTRLTVV.